The 17 T cell receptor beta chains below come from one sample, sequenced in a study of immune evolution from preneoplasia to lung adenocarcinoma. Sequencing was performed with immunoSEQ multiplex PCR; in TCRdb, only in-frame clones are kept and a portion is missing. The table records more than 13,000 clones, approximately 80% of them present only once. Sequencing was performed on FFPE minimally invasive lung adenocarcinoma tissue. The origin of the receptors is a person aged 70 to 85 with lung adenocarcinoma.

This clone is medium-sized. The chain couples TRBV15 to TRBJ1-5, with TRBD1 as a possible D gene (6 bases). Germline CDR1 is LNHNV and CDR2 is YYDKDF (reference sequence). The CDR3 has 13 amino acids. V was cut by 2 bases and J by 5 bases, with 7 bases left in between. CDR3 residues: CATSRRQDQPQHF. CDR3 in DNA: TGTGCCACCAGCAGACGACAGGATCAGCCCCAGCATTTT.

This clone was counted a few times. V usage is TRBV30 and J usage is TRBJ2-1, with unresolved D. This CDR3 is 14 amino acids long. The germline CDR1 and CDR2 sequences are GTSNPN and SVGIG (reference sequence). Trimming removed 2 bases from V and 8 bases from J, with 16 bases in between. For the CDR3, the DNA is TGTGCCTGGAGTACCCGGGCACGTGGCCATGAGCAGTTCTTC. This codes for CAWSTRARGHEQFF.

This chain uses TRBV5-1 with TRBJ1-5, with 8 bases that match TRBD1. This CDR3 is 17 amino acids long. V gave up 0 bases and J gave up 7 bases; unmatched junction bases: 12. The V gene's germline CDR1 is SGHRS and CDR2 YFSETQ. CDR3 sequence: CASSLGLGQEESQPQHF. As DNA, the CDR3 is TGCGCCAGCAGCTTGGGACTGGGACAGGAGGAGAGCCAGCCCCAGCATTTT.

The chain employs TRBV6-5 and TRBJ1-2; 9 positions agree with TRBD1. The CDR3 is 15 amino acids. Germline V lookup: CDR1 MNHEY, CDR2 SVGAGI. With V trimmed by 5 bases and J by 3 bases, 7 bases remained unmatched. CDR3 bases: TGTGCCAGCAGTCGGACAGGGGTGCGGGACTATGGCTACACCTTC. This gives the protein CASSRTGVRDYGYTF.

This clone was detected once. The chain couples TRBV11-2 to TRBJ2-3; the match to TRBD1 covers 8 bases. CDR3 length equals 17 residues. The V gene end was trimmed by 4 bases and the J gene end by 4 bases; junction bases not matched to a gene: 13. Germline V gene lookup returns CDR1 SGHAT and CDR2 FQNNGV. The CDR3 sequence is CASSSLTRQGKADTQYF. DNA of the CDR3: TGTGCCAGCAGCTCACTGACAAGACAGGGGAAGGCAGATACGCAGTATTTT. Full variable domain (rest looked up from reference TRBV11-2 and TRBJ2-3): EAGVAQSPRYKIIEKRQSVAFWCNPISGHATLYWYQQILGQGPKLLIQFQNNGVVDDSQLPKDRFSAERLKGVDSTLKIQPAKLEDSAVYLCASSSLTRQGKADTQYFGPGTRLTVL.

The chain uses TRBV14 and TRBJ2-7, with 7 bases matching TRBD2. CDR3 size: 14 residues. CDR1 SGHDN and CDR2 FVKESK come from the germline V gene. J lost 3 bases, V lost 4 bases, and 6 bases had no gene match. CDR3 region: CASSLRSGGYEQYF. The CDR3 nucleotides are TGTGCCAGCAGCCTCCGATCGGGGGGCTACGAGCAGTACTTC.

This clone turned up a few times. V is TRBV6-4 and J is TRBJ2-7, with D uncertain. The CDR3 contains 13 residues. Germline values: CDR1 MRHNA, CDR2 SNTAGT. V was pared by 9 bases and J by 1 base, with 13 bases between. CDR3 in DNA: TGTGCCAGTCATGTCCCGCCTTCCTACGAGCAGTACTTC. Translation: CASHVPPSYEQYF.

The V gene is TRBV29-1, the J gene TRBJ2-3; D is ambiguous. Trimming cost V 3 bases and J 1 base, with 11 bases left between them. The CDR3 is made up of 14 amino acids. Germline V gives CDR1 SQVTM, CDR2 ANQGSEA. DNA for the CDR3: TGCAGCGTTGACTGGACGGATCGCACAGATACGCAGTATTTT. This gives the protein CSVDWTDRTDTQYF.

This rearrangement joins TRBV7-9 to TRBJ2-7, with 7 bases fitting TRBD1. The V and J ends lost 5 bases and 6 bases, in that order; junction bases with no gene match: 7. Germline V lookup: CDR1 SEHNR, CDR2 FQNEAQ (reference sequence). The CDR3 has 13 residues. The CDR3 spells CASSARQGSEQYF. The CDR3 DNA is TGTGCCAGCAGCGCCCGACAGGGATCCGAGCAGTACTTC.

Only a few counts were recorded for this clone. The V gene is TRBV19, the J gene TRBJ2-3; 9 bases are a match to TRBD1. The length of the CDR3 is 15 residues. Germline CDR1 and CDR2: LNHDA and SQIVND (reference sequence). The trim removed 5 bases at V and 2 bases at J, leaving 5 bases unmatched. The CDR3 loop is CASSGQGSFTDTQYF. CDR3 sequence (DNA): TGTGCCAGTAGTGGACAGGGGTCATTCACAGATACGCAGTATTTT. Full variable domain (rest looked up from reference TRBV19 and TRBJ2-3): DGGITQSPKYLFRKEGQNVTLSCEQNLNHDAMYWYRQDPGQGLRLIYYSQIVNDFQKGDIAEGYSVSREKKESFPLTVTSAQKNPTAFYLCASSGQGSFTDTQYFGPGTRLTVL.

The V and J genes are TRBV9 and TRBJ2-3; 8 positions match TRBD2. Per germline, CDR1 SGDLS and CDR2 YYNGEE. V was pared by 0 bases and J by 2 bases, with 11 bases of the junction left unmatched. The CDR3 sequence is 18 residues long. The CDR3 sequence is CASSVEVSGTLPTDTQYF. In nucleotides, the CDR3 is TGTGCCAGCAGCGTAGAAGTTAGCGGGACACTTCCCACAGATACGCAGTATTTT.

The chain links TRBV9 to TRBJ2-7; TRBD2 matches 16 bases. CDR1 SGDLS and CDR2 YYNGEE come from the germline V gene. The CDR3 runs to 17 residues. V dropped 4 bases and J dropped 3; count of bases not matched to a gene: 7. Here the CDR3 reads CASSQGLAGGPIYEQYF. CDR3 nucleotide sequence: TGTGCCAGCAGCCAGGGACTAGCGGGAGGGCCGATCTACGAGCAGTACTTC.

The chain couples TRBV30 to TRBJ1-3, with D possibly being TRBD1 (5 bases). The germline V gene encodes CDR1 GTSNPN and CDR2 SVGIG (reference sequence). Trimming took off 1 base at V and 1 base at J, with 11 bases between the two ends. There are 15 residues in the CDR3. In nucleotides, the CDR3 is TGTGCCTGGAGTGGAGGGGTAGTATCTGGAAACACCATATATTTT. It codes for CAWSGGVVSGNTIYF.

The V and J genes are TRBV7-9 and TRBJ2-1, with D unresolved. The CDR3 covers 13 residues. CDR1 is SEHNR, CDR2 FQNEAQ, per germline (reference sequence). Trimming stripped 1 base from V and 8 bases from J, with 9 bases between. DNA of the CDR3: TGTGCCAGCAGCTTAGGCAACAGAGATGAGCAGTTCTTC. It is translated as CASSLGNRDEQFF.

The rearrangement joins TRBV29-1 to TRBJ2-7; D might be TRBD2 (6 bases). V was trimmed by 1 base and J by 4 bases, leaving 14 bases between them. CDR1 and CDR2 from the germline V gene are SQVTM and ANQGSEA. This CDR3 has 14 residues. As DNA, the CDR3 is TGCAGCGTTGAAGGGGGGGTATTAGGGTACGAGCAGTACTTC. Protein sequence: CSVEGGVLGYEQYF.

This chain joins TRBV5-5 and TRBJ1-6; D is uncertain. The germline gives CDR1 SGHKS, CDR2 YYEKEE (reference sequence). V was cut by 9 bases and J by 8 bases, with 24 bases left in between. This CDR3 has 16 residues. The CDR3 DNA reads as TGTGCCACGGCCCCCATCCCTCGGTTTCTATATTCACCCCTCCACTTT. Its protein product is CATAPIPRFLYSPLHF. The variable domain in full, with the rest retrieved from reference TRBV5-5 and TRBJ1-6, is DAGVTQSPTHLIKTRGQQVTLRCSPISGHKSVSWYQQVLGQGPQFIFQYYEKEERGRGNFPDRFSARQFPNYSSELNVNALLLGDSALYLCATAPIPRFLYSPLHFGNGTRLTVT.

The rearrangement joins TRBV7-8 to TRBJ1-4; 7 nucleotides line up with TRBD1. The V segment lost 5 bases and the J segment 5 bases; nucleotides outside the gene matches: 8. Looked up from germline, CDR1 is SGHVS and CDR2 is FQNEAQ. The CDR3 loop spans 15 amino acids. The CDR3 nucleotides read TGTGCCAGCAGCGAATTTAGGACAGGCAATGAAAAACTGTTTTTT. It specifies CASSEFRTGNEKLFF. The full variable domain, with the rest looked up from reference TRBV7-8 and TRBJ1-4, is GAGVSQSPRYKVAKRGQDVALRCDPISGHVSLFWYQQALGQGPEFLTYFQNEAQLDKSGLPSDRFFAERPEGSVSTLKIQRTQQEDSAVYLCASSEFRTGNEKLFFGSGTQLSVL.